One and the same sample provided the 23 T cell receptor beta chains below, sequenced in a study of control samples from healthy donors and cancer patients (dated by TCRdb to the early 2020s). Library preparation used the immunoSEQ multiplex PCR assay. TCRdb stores this immuneACCESS table with in-frame sequences only. Part of the clones is absent; in the studies checked, under half of the shortfall reflects unresolved V genes, and no reason is known for the rest. The sample data list more than 25,000 clones, and 65% to 90% of these were observed just once. The ten largest clones add up to approximately 6.3% of the sample. Sequenced material: PBMCs. The source of these receptors is a woman in her sixties or seventies with head and neck cancer.

V and J are TRBV2 and TRBJ2-2; maybe TRBD2 (6 bases). This CDR3 is built from 15 residues. Germline V gene data show CDR1 as SNHLY and CDR2 as FYNNEI. With 6 bases removed from V and 1 base from J, the gap between germline ends came to 12 bases. The DNA for the CDR3 is TGTGCCAGCAGAGCTTTAGCGGTGAACACCGGGGAGCTGTTTTTT. Residues: CASRALAVNTGELFF.

The chain is built from TRBV6-2 or TRBV6-3 and TRBJ2-3, with D possibly being TRBD2 (6 bases). Trimming removed 3 bases at V and 1 base at J, with 11 bases between. This CDR3 contains 15 residues. The germline V gene encodes CDR1 MNHEY and CDR2 SVGEGT. CDR3 nucleotides: TGTGCCAGCAGTTATCCTAGCGAAGGCACAGATACGCAGTATTTT. Amino acids: CASSYPSEGTDTQYF.

This sequence joins TRBV6-2 or TRBV6-3 and TRBJ1-5; D unresolved. CDR3 length equals 14 residues. CDR1 and CDR2 from the germline V gene are MNHEY and SVGEGT. V lost 6 bases, J lost 5 bases, and 14 bases lay in between. The CDR3 nucleotides are TGTGCCAGCAGCCTCCCGTGGGGAGATCAGCCCCAGCATTTT. It encodes CASSLPWGDQPQHF.

Worth noting for this clone: The junction and the germline gene differ at one end; a read error may be behind it. CDR3 sequence: CASSDSRLSDTQYF. CDR3 nucleotide sequence: TGTGCCAGCAGTGACTCGAGACTATCGGATACGCAGTATTTT. The chain uses TRBV6-2 or TRBV6-3 and TRBJ2-3; the D gene is possibly TRBD2 (5 bases). CDR3 size: 14 residues. Germline loops: CDR1 MNHEY, CDR2 SVGEGT.

This sequence joins TRBV5-4 and TRBJ2-3; 8 nucleotides line up with TRBD2. The CDR3 covers 15 residues. The V and J ends lost 4 bases and 0 bases, in that order; junction bases with no gene match: 4. Germline V lookup: CDR1 SGHNT, CDR2 YYREEE (reference sequence). The CDR3 protein is CASSEGLGSTDTQYF. The DNA of the CDR3 is TGTGCCAGCAGCGAGGGACTAGGAAGCACAGATACGCAGTATTTT.

The chain is built from TRBV6-5 and TRBJ1-1, with D maybe TRBD1 (6 bases). CDR3 length: 15 residues. Trimming cost V 10 bases and J 1 base, with 19 bases left between them. The germline V gene encodes CDR1 MNHEY and CDR2 SVGAGI. The CDR3 nucleotides read TGTGCCAACCTACCGGACAGACCGAAGAACACTGAAGCTTTCTTT. Amino acids: CANLPDRPKNTEAFF.

This chain connects TRBV9 to TRBJ1-1; TRBD1 agrees at 9 bases. Germline V gives CDR1 SGDLS, CDR2 YYNGEE. V dropped 3 bases and J dropped 0; count of bases not matched to a gene: 3. The CDR3 loop spans 15 amino acids. This CDR3 reads CASSAGTGLNTEAFF. The CDR3 DNA is TGTGCCAGCAGCGCTGGGACAGGGCTGAACACTGAAGCTTTCTTT. Complete variable domain (other parts from reference TRBV9 and TRBJ1-1): DSGVTQTPKHLITATGQRVTLRCSPRSGDLSVYWYQQSLDQGLQFLIQYYNGEERAKGNILERFSAQQFPDLHSELNLSSLELGDSALYFCASSAGTGLNTEAFFGQGTRLTVV.

The rearrangement joins TRBV2 to TRBJ1-1; weak D call: TRBD1 (5 bases). With 6 bases removed from V and 1 base from J, the gap between germline ends came to 9 bases. This CDR3 has 13 amino acids. Germline values: CDR1 SNHLY, CDR2 FYNNEI. The CDR3 DNA follows: TGTGCCAGCAGCCTAGGGGAGAACACTGAAGCTTTCTTT. This translates into CASSLGENTEAFF.

The sample holds one count of this clone. V is TRBV28 and J is TRBJ2-2; 7 bases agree with TRBD1. The CDR3 contains 14 residues. Germline V gives CDR1 MDHEN, CDR2 SYDVKM. J lost 7 bases, V lost 6 bases, and 8 bases had no gene match. The CDR3 spells CASSLTGVSGELFF. CDR3 in DNA: TGTGCCAGCAGCTTAACAGGGGTCAGCGGGGAGCTGTTTTTT.

This clone has just a few counts. The chain links TRBV2 to TRBJ2-5; TRBD1 matches 7 bases. The CDR3 totals 13 residues. The germline CDR1 and CDR2 sequences are SNHLY and FYNNEI. V lost 6 bases and J lost 2; bases outside the gene matches: 3. The CDR3, as DNA: TGTGCCAGCAGCGGGACAGTACAAGAGACCCAGTACTTC. Protein sequence: CASSGTVQETQYF.

Here the CDR3 reads CASSLRLVETQYF. In DNA, the CDR3 is TGTGCCAGCAGCTTAAGACTAGTAGAGACCCAGTACTTC. The chain combines TRBV7-9 with TRBJ2-5; possible D gene TRBD2, 6 bases. CDR1 and CDR2 from the germline V gene are SEHNR and FQNEAQ (reference sequence). V was cut by 2 bases and J by 4 bases, with 8 bases left in between. The CDR3 runs to 13 residues.

This chain joins TRBV6-5 and TRBJ2-1, with TRBD2 matching over 9 bases. Germline trimming cut 0 bases from V and 5 bases from J; bases unmatched to any gene: 5. This CDR3 region has 16 residues. CDR1 and CDR2 (germline): MNHEY, SVGAGI. The CDR3 nucleotides read TGTGCCAGCAGTTACTCGATCTTAGCGGGGGACAATGAGCAGTTCTTC. Translating gives CASSYSILAGDNEQFF.

This chain uses TRBV3-1 (or the pseudogene TRBV3-2) with TRBJ2-4; D ambiguous. Germline V gene data show CDR1 as LGHDT and CDR2 as YNNKEL (reference sequence). V was shortened by 0 bases and J by 9 bases, with 9 bases between the two germline ends. The CDR3 loop spans 13 amino acids. This chain's CDR3 is CASSQDLRTIQYF. CDR3 nucleotides: TGTGCCAGCAGCCAAGATCTAAGGACCATTCAGTACTTC.

This chain uses TRBV6-4 with TRBJ2-5; TRBD1 is a possible D gene (5 bases). There are 17 residues in the CDR3. CDR1 MRHNA and CDR2 SNTAGT come from the germline V gene. V lost 0 bases to trimming and J lost 0 bases, with 14 bases between them. CDR3 bases: TGTGCCAGCAGTGACTCGCTAAGGAGACAGTACCAAGAGACCCAGTACTTC. Translating gives CASSDSLRRQYQETQYF.

V is TRBV2 and J is TRBJ1-1, with 7 nucleotides matching TRBD1. This CDR3 has 14 amino acids. V lost 3 bases and J lost 4; bases outside the gene matches: 5. In germline, CDR1 is SNHLY, CDR2 FYNNEI. CDR3 sequence (DNA): TGTGCCAGCAGTGAGCAAGGACAGGCCACTGAAGCTTTCTTT. Residues: CASSEQGQATEAFF.

The rearrangement links TRBV6-2 or TRBV6-3 to TRBJ2-7, with 9 bases that match TRBD2. Germline values: CDR1 MNHEY, CDR2 SVGEGT. CDR3 size: 16 residues. The V segment lost 2 bases and the J segment 3 bases; nucleotides outside the gene matches: 8. CDR3 bases: TGTGCCAGCAGTTACCCAACTAGCGGGTTGGGCTACGAGCAGTACTTC. It translates to CASSYPTSGLGYEQYF.

This clone was picked up a small number of times. V is TRBV11-3 and J is TRBJ2-1, with D possibly TRBD1 on 6 matching bases. Germline assignment: CDR1 SGHNT and CDR2 YENEEA. The CDR3 runs 14 residues. Trimming removed 1 base from V and 3 bases from J, with 7 bases in between. The CDR3 is CASSLGTVYNEQFF. Here the CDR3 DNA reads TGTGCCAGCAGCTTAGGGACAGTCTACAATGAGCAGTTCTTC.

This chain links TRBV11-3 with TRBJ1-1; unclear D gene. The length of the CDR3 is 15 residues. V was trimmed by 1 base and J by 4 bases, leaving 13 bases between them. In germline, CDR1 is SGHNT, CDR2 YENEEA. CDR3 residues: CASSLGWQRITEAFF. In DNA form, the CDR3 reads TGTGCCAGCAGCTTAGGCTGGCAGCGGATCACTGAAGCTTTCTTT. The entire variable domain, with the rest obtained from reference TRBV11-3 and TRBJ1-1, is as follows: EAGVVQSPRYKIIEKKQPVAFWCNPISGHNTLYWYLQNLGQGPELLIRYENEEAVDDSQLPKDRFSAERLKGVDSTLKIQPAELGDSAVYLCASSLGWQRITEAFFGQGTRLTVV.

The chain combines TRBV3-1 (or the pseudogene TRBV3-2) with TRBJ1-2; a possible D gene is TRBD1 (5 bases). The V and J ends lost 4 bases and 6 bases respectively, with 12 bases between them. CDR1 is LGHDT, CDR2 YNNKEL, per germline (reference sequence). The CDR3 sequence is 13 residues long. The CDR3 bases are TGTGCCAGCAGCCGCTTGCGGGGGAATGGCTACACCTTC. This gives the protein CASSRLRGNGYTF.

The V gene is TRBV12-3 or TRBV12-4, the J gene TRBJ1-2; D perhaps matches TRBD1 (5 bases). Trimming cost V 4 bases and J 8 bases, with 11 bases left between them. This CDR3 comprises 12 residues. The CDR3 loop is CASSSSGRGYTF. The DNA for the CDR3 is TGTGCCAGCAGTTCGTCAGGGAGAGGCTACACCTTC.

In its sample, this clone was seen once. V usage is TRBV2 and J usage is TRBJ2-7; D is unresolved. V lost 3 bases and J 0 bases, leaving 6 bases between the germline ends. CDR3 size: 13 residues. Looked up from germline, CDR1 is SNHLY and CDR2 is FYNNEI. The CDR3 is CASSDQFSYEQYF. Here the CDR3 DNA reads TGTGCCAGCAGTGACCAGTTCTCCTACGAGCAGTACTTC.

The J gene is TRBJ2-3, the V gene TRBV19; TRBD2 aligns across 9 bases. This CDR3 region has 17 residues. Trimming removed 5 bases from V and 0 bases from J; junction bases left unmatched: 9. Germline V gene sequence: CDR1 LNHDA, CDR2 SQIVND (reference sequence). The CDR3: CASSALLAGLSTDTQYF. Written as DNA, the CDR3 is TGTGCCAGTAGTGCCCTCCTAGCGGGACTGAGCACAGATACGCAGTATTTT.

The chain links TRBV30 to TRBJ2-2; tentative D call: TRBD1 (6 bases). The CDR3 sequence is 12 residues long. Germline V gene data show CDR1 as GTSNPN and CDR2 as SVGIG (reference sequence). CDR3 amino acids: CAGARGTGELFF. DNA of the CDR3: TGTGCGGGGGCGAGGGGCACCGGGGAGCTGTTTTTT.